The next 2 T cell receptor beta chains were all read from a single sample in a study of CD8+ T cells in alopecia areata. The treatment denotes: oral pan-JAK inhibitor, 5-10 mg twice daily. Reverse transcribed after extraction, RNA yielded cDNA as the sequencing template. Produced via immunoSEQ multiplex PCR; TCRdb's table is partial and in-frame only. The sample comprises over 85,000 clones, just over 70% of which are singletons, and 15% to 20% rests with the top ten. Sequencing was performed on CD8+ T cells sorted from blood, taken at approximately week 42, from a patient treated with tofacitinib. These receptors all come from a human donor with alopecia areata.

This chain joins TRBV6-8 and TRBJ1-1; D gene unclear. V lost 11 bases, J lost 3 bases, and 13 bases lay in between. CDR3 length: 12 residues. The germline V gene has CDR1 MNHGY and CDR2 SAAAGT. CDR3 in DNA: TGTGCCGAACGTCTACGGTACACTGAAGCTTTCTTT. This sequence encodes CAERLRYTEAFF.

J is TRBJ1-2 and V is TRBV15; no firm D call. Trimming removed 0 bases at V and 3 bases at J, with 17 bases between. CDR1 is LNHNV and CDR2 is YYDKDF in the germline V gene (reference sequence). The CDR3 runs to 17 residues. CDR3 protein: CATSRDRVSVGHYGYTF. The CDR3 DNA reads as TGTGCCACCAGCAGAGATCGTGTTTCTGTGGGTCACTATGGCTACACCTTC.